The 10 T cell receptor beta chains presented below share a single source sample, sequenced in a study of blood T cell repertoires in COVID-19. Method: immunoSEQ multiplex PCR; TCRdb's copy keeps in-frame clones and lacks some. The repertoire includes about 35,000 clones, roughly 82% of them detected once, and under 50% sits in the top ten. The sequenced sample consisted of peripheral blood. The origin of the receptors is an elderly man with active or convalescent COVID-19.

V usage is TRBV9 and J usage is TRBJ2-7, with 9 bases identical to TRBD1. J lost 5 bases, V lost 1 base, and 7 bases had no gene match. The CDR3 sequence is 15 residues long. Looked up from germline, CDR1 is SGDLS and CDR2 is YYNGEE. CDR3 bases: TGTGCCAGCAGCGTATCGGGACAGGGAGGCGACGAGCAGTACTTC. This translates into CASSVSGQGGDEQYF.

This clone was seen a few times. This sequence joins TRBV11-2 and TRBJ1-4; 9 nucleotides align to TRBD1. This CDR3 spans 13 amino acids. Germline lookup yields CDR1 SGHAT and CDR2 FQNNGV. The V gene end was trimmed by 5 bases and the J gene end by 8 bases; junction bases not matched to a gene: 3. In DNA, the CDR3 is TGTGCCAGCAGCCGGGACAGGGCGGAAAAACTGTTTTTT. Protein product: CASSRDRAEKLFF.

This clone was picked up a small number of times. The chain employs TRBV29-1 and TRBJ1-6, with D unclear. The CDR3 is made up of 13 amino acids. Trimming took 3 bases from V and 6 from J, leaving 9 bases between them. The germline V gene has CDR1 SQVTM and CDR2 ANQGSEA. The CDR3 loop is CSVEEGANSPLHF. CDR3 DNA sequence: TGCAGCGTTGAGGAGGGAGCTAATTCACCCCTCCACTTT.

The genes are TRBV5-1 and TRBJ2-6, with D perhaps TRBD2 (5 bases). This CDR3 has 13 residues. V gave up 5 bases and J gave up 6 bases, with 9 bases separating them. CDR1 SGHRS and CDR2 YFSETQ come from the germline V gene. The DNA of the CDR3 is TGCGCCAGCAGTATGGGAGCGGCCAACGTCCTGACTTTC. This sequence encodes CASSMGAANVLTF. The full variable domain, with the rest looked up from reference TRBV5-1 and TRBJ2-6, is KAGVTQTPRYLIKTRGQQVTLSCSPISGHRSVSWYQQTPGQGLQFLFEYFSETQRNKGNFPGRFSGRQFSNSRSEMNVSTLELGDSALYLCASSMGAANVLTFGAGSRLTVL.

The chain joins TRBV19 to TRBJ1-1, with D tentatively TRBD1 (6 bases). The V and J ends lost 6 bases and 0 bases respectively, with 11 bases between them. The CDR3 is 14 residues long. Germline values: CDR1 LNHDA, CDR2 SQIVND (reference sequence). This chain's CDR3 is CASRGAGMNTEAFF. The DNA for the CDR3 is TGTGCCAGTAGGGGGGCAGGGATGAACACTGAAGCTTTCTTT.

The chain has TRBV20-1 and TRBJ1-1; D unclear. The V gene's germline CDR1 is DFQATT and CDR2 SNEGSKA (reference sequence). This CDR3 spans 11 amino acids. The CDR3 is CSLGRTTEAFF. CDR3 coding DNA: TGCAGCCTGGGGAGGACCACTGAAGCTTTCTTT.

The V and J genes are TRBV27 and TRBJ2-7; tentatively, D is TRBD1 (6 bases). Germline V gives CDR1 MNHEY, CDR2 SMNVEV (reference sequence). This CDR3 is 15 amino acids long. Trimming removed 4 bases at V and 4 bases at J, with 17 bases between. CDR3 sequence (DNA): TGTGCCAGCAGTTGGGGACAACCATTATATTACGAGCAGTACTTC. This codes for CASSWGQPLYYEQYF.

The chain couples TRBV11-2 to TRBJ1-1, with D unresolved. V was trimmed by 1 base and J by 0 bases, leaving 9 bases between them. This CDR3 has 15 amino acids. CDR1 and CDR2 (germline): SGHAT, FQNNGV. The CDR3: CASSLVGSMNTEAFF. DNA for the CDR3: TGTGCCAGCAGCTTAGTCGGGAGCATGAACACTGAAGCTTTCTTT. The variable domain in full, completed from reference TRBV11-2 and TRBJ1-1, reads EAGVAQSPRYKIIEKRQSVAFWCNPISGHATLYWYQQILGQGPKLLIQFQNNGVVDDSQLPKDRFSAERLKGVDSTLKIQPAKLEDSAVYLCASSLVGSMNTEAFFGQGTRLTVV.

This clone appeared once. The V and J genes are TRBV27 and TRBJ1-2, with 8 nucleotides matching TRBD1. V dropped 3 bases and J dropped 6; count of bases not matched to a gene: 3. The CDR3 spans 13 residues. The germline V gene has CDR1 MNHEY and CDR2 SMNVEV (reference sequence). CDR3 protein: CASSFWTGNGYTF. The CDR3 DNA sequence: TGTGCCAGCAGTTTTTGGACAGGGAATGGCTACACCTTC.

This clone has only a few counts. The rearrangement uses TRBV14 and TRBJ2-7; D possibly corresponds to TRBD2 (5 bases). Trimming left V 6 bases short and J 3 bases short, with 12 bases between. This CDR3 contains 13 residues. Germline V gene data show CDR1 as SGHDN and CDR2 as FVKESK. CDR3 amino acids: CASSPGNYYEQYF. In DNA, the CDR3 is TGTGCCAGCAGTCCCGGGAACTACTACGAGCAGTACTTC.